A single sample gave rise to the 9 T cell receptor beta chains below, sequenced in a study of blood T cell repertoires in COVID-19. This table comes from immunoSEQ multiplex PCR, and its TCRdb copy is limited to in-frame clones, with some not included. Among tens of thousands of clones listed, 75% to 90% were seen once. Material for sequencing was peripheral blood. The receptors originated from a woman in her 70s with acute or convalescent COVID-19.

This clone appeared a few times. The chain joins TRBV6-5 to TRBJ1-2; D is perhaps TRBD1 (5 bases). Between the trimmed V and J ends, which lost 1 base and 0 bases, there was a span of 12 bases. Germline V gene lookup returns CDR1 MNHEY and CDR2 SVGAGI. The length of the CDR3 is 16 residues. The CDR3 loop reads CASSYFRGGANYGYTF. CDR3 DNA: TGTGCCAGCAGTTACTTTCGGGGGGGAGCTAACTATGGCTACACCTTC.

The V gene is TRBV10-3, the J gene TRBJ2-3, with a tentative D call TRBD2 (6 bases). The V gene lost 4 bases and the J gene lost 2 bases, with 10 bases spanning the gap. Germline values: CDR1 ENHRY, CDR2 SYGVKD. The CDR3 has 14 amino acids. The CDR3 is CAISGGELTDTQYF. The CDR3 bases are TGTGCCATCAGTGGGGGGGAACTCACAGATACGCAGTATTTT.

This clone was seen only a few times. This chain joins TRBV7-2 and TRBJ1-2; 7 nucleotides match TRBD1. CDR1 SGHTA and CDR2 FQGNSA come from the germline V gene. The CDR3 length is 14 residues. The V and J ends lost 5 bases and 6 bases, in that order; junction bases with no gene match: 9. In nucleotides, the CDR3 is TGTGCCAGCAGCCCGATCCGACAGGGTCATGGCTACACCTTC. Its protein product is CASSPIRQGHGYTF.

Only one count was recorded for this clone. The chain is built from TRBV18 and TRBJ1-4, with TRBD1 matching over 7 bases. The CDR3 totals 17 residues. Losses at the gene ends were 6 bases for V and 0 bases for J; bases not matched to a gene: 10. The germline gives CDR1 KGHSH, CDR2 LQKENI. The DNA for the CDR3 is TGTGCCAGCTCCAAGGGACAGACCTTTGCAACTAATGAAAAACTGTTTTTT. Translation gives CASSKGQTFATNEKLFF.

This clone was recorded only once. V usage is TRBV7-2 and J usage is TRBJ1-3; tentatively, D is TRBD1 (5 bases). V was cut by 2 bases and J by 0 bases, with 8 bases left in between. The CDR3 length is 15 residues. The germline V gene has CDR1 SGHTA and CDR2 FQGNSA. This CDR3 reads CASSLQGPSGNTIYF. For the CDR3, the DNA is TGTGCCAGCAGCTTACAGGGCCCCTCTGGAAACACCATATATTTT.

This chain uses TRBV9 with TRBJ1-2; D remains unclear. Germline V gives CDR1 SGDLS, CDR2 YYNGEE. This CDR3 comprises 14 residues. Trimming left V 0 bases short and J 0 bases short, with 6 bases between. DNA for the CDR3: TGTGCCAGCAGCGTAGCAGACACTAACTATGGCTACACCTTC. Its translation: CASSVADTNYGYTF.

The rearrangement uses TRBV19 and TRBJ1-5; 7 nucleotides agree with TRBD1. The trim removed 5 bases at V and 0 bases at J, leaving 7 bases unmatched. The CDR3 is made up of 16 amino acids. Germline CDR1 reads LNHDA; CDR2 reads SQIVND (reference sequence). The CDR3 DNA reads as TGTGCCAGTAGTCGGGACAGAACGTATAGCAATCAGCCCCAGCATTTT. Protein sequence: CASSRDRTYSNQPQHF.

The chain combines TRBV9 with TRBJ2-3; 9 nucleotides match TRBD1. Germline CDR1 and CDR2: SGDLS and YYNGEE. This CDR3 spans 15 amino acids. V gave up 5 bases and J gave up 3 bases; unmatched junction bases: 7. This CDR3 reads CASSTGGVGTDTQYF. CDR3 nucleotides: TGTGCCAGCAGTACAGGGGGCGTCGGGACAGATACGCAGTATTTT.

This chain joins TRBV4-3 and TRBJ1-4; D is possibly TRBD1 (5 bases). The CDR3 length is 16 residues. Trimming shortened V by 0 bases and J by 8 bases, and 16 bases separated the two germline ends. CDR1 and CDR2 (germline): LGHNA, YSLEER. The CDR3 reads CASSQESARRGEKLFF. CDR3 DNA sequence: TGCGCCAGCAGCCAAGAATCCGCCCGGCGGGGGGAAAAACTGTTTTTT.